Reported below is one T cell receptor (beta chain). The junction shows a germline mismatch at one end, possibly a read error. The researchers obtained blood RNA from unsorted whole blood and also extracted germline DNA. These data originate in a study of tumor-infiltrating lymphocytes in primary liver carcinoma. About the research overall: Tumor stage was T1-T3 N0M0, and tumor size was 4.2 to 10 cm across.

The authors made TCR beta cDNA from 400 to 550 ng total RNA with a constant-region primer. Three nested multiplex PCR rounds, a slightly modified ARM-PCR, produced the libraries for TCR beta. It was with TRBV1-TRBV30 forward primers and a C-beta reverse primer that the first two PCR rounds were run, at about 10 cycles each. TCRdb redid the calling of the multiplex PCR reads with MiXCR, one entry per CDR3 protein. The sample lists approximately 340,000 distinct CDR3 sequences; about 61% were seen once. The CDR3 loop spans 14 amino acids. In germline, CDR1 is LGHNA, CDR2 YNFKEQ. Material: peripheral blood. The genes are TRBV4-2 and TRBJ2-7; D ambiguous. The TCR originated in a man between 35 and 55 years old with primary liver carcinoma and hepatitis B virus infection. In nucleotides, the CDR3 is TGTGTCAGCAGCCAAGTATCGATCGGTTACGAGCAGTACTTC. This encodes CVSSQVSIGYEQYF.